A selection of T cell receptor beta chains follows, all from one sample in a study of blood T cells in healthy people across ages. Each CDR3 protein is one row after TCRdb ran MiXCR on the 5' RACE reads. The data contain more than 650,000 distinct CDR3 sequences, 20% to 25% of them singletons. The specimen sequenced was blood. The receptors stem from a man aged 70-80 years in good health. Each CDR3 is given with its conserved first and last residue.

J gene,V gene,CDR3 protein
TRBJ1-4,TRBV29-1,CSARGNNEKLFF
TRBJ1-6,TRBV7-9,CASSPGTAKRGSPLHF
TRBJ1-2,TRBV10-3,CAISEREYGYTF
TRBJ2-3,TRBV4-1,CASSQDPTDTQYF
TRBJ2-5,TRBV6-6,CASSYDRGTRETQYF
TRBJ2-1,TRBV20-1,CSARDMGGGRYNEQFF
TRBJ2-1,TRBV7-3,CASSLSPTSGRPFSYNEQFF
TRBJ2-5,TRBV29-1,CSGGQGGGQETQYF
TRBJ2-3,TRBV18,CASSIGHATDTQYF
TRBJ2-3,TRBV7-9,CASSPVLGDTQYF
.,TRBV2,CAGIGDNEQFF
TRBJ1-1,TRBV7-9,CASSPGTGPNTEAFF
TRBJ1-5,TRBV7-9,CASSLGAPSNQPQHF
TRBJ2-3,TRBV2,CASSEEHGSTDTQYF
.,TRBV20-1,CSAPPYGTRVYEQYF
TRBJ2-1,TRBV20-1,CSARQLAGRYNEQFF
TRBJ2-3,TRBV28,CASKGLAGGPSTDTQYF
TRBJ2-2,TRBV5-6,CASSLHGLAGRNTGELFF
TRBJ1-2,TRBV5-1,CASSPSEYGYTF
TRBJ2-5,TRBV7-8,CASSLGGSGGQETQYF
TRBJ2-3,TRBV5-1,CASSSRWGPDTQYF
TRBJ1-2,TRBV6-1,CASSVGDRPYGYTF
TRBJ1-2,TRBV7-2,CASSPGGLHYGYTF
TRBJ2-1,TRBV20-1,CSARDRVLEQFF
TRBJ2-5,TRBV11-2,CASSFSGIQETQYF
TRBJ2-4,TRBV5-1,CASSLRQDLSDIQYF
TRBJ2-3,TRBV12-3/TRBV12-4,CASSLGRTDTEYF
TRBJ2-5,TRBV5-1,CASSLDLTGPGETQYF
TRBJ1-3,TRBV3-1,CASSRQDSGNTIYF
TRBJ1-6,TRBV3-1,CASSQRPGVNSPLHF
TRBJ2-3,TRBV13,CASSLISGEDTDTQYF